Listed below are T cell receptor beta chains from one sample, sequenced in a study of post-analysis software for immune sequencing data. TCRdb independently ran MiXCR on the PCR reads; one entry per CDR3 protein. Of roughly 800,000 distinct CDR3 sequences in the sample, around 53% were seen once. Sequenced material: blood. The receptor source for this set is a girl aged 5-17 years with multiple sclerosis. The CDR3 runs from the conserved cysteine through the conserved F or W. D genes are given only for firm matches. The size of a clone is reported for some rows only, either as once, few or many, or as a class for expanded clones.

TRBV12-3/TRBV12-4,NA,TRBJ2-6,NA,CASSLNTYSSGANVRTF,TGTGCCAGCAGTTTGAACACCTACTCTTCTGGGGCCAACGTCCGGACTTTC
TRBV29-1,NA,TRBJ2-6,NA,CSAQAGSGANVLTF,TGCAGCGCCCAAGCTGGTTCGGGGGCCAACGTCCTGACTTTC
TRBV20-1,few,TRBJ2-7,NA,CSASTGRLAYEQYF,TGCAGTGCTTCCACCGGGCGGCTCGCTTACGAGCAGTACTTC
TRBV20-1,few,TRBJ2-5,NA,CSARDTRGWETQYF,TGCAGTGCTAGAGATACTCGGGGATGGGAGACCCAGTACTTC
TRBV29-1,NA,TRBJ2-1,TRBD2,CSVYPSGGETVQYVQFF,TGCAGCGTTTACCCTAGCGGGGGGGAAACCGTCCAATACGTGCAGTTCTTC
TRBV5-1,few,TRBJ1-1,NA,CASSQRSTEAFF,TGCGCCAGTTCCCAGCGGAGCACTGAAGCTTTCTTT
TRBV29-1,NA,TRBJ1-5,NA,CSVSEGGQPQHF,TGCAGCGTGTCGGAGGGCGGGCAGCCCCAGCATTTT
TRBV10-3,few,TRBJ2-5,NA,CAISVEDSYPGTQYF,TGTGCCATCAGTGTAGAGGACAGCTACCCGGGGACCCAGTACTTC
TRBV9,NA,TRBJ2-5,TRBD2,CASSPRLAEYQETQYF,TGTGCCAGCAGCCCCCGACTAGCGGAGTACCAAGAGACCCAGTACTTC
TRBV20-1,NA,TRBJ2-1,NA,CSPRAAAERGSEQFF,TGCAGTCCACGGGCAGCGGCCGAACGCGGTTCTGAGCAGTTCTTC
TRBV12-3/TRBV12-4,NA,TRBJ2-7,TRBD2,CASSASLGRGGAYEQYF,TGTGCCAGCAGTGCAAGTTTAGGTCGGGGGGGAGCCTACGAGCAGTACTTC
TRBV25-1,few,TRBJ1-2,TRBD1,CASSRKLRGLDGYTF,TGTGCCAGCAGCAGAAAACTCAGGGGGCTAGATGGCTACACCTTC
TRBV29-1,NA,TRBJ2-7,TRBD1,CSVSSGTAYEQYF,TGCAGCGTTTCCTCCGGGACAGCCTACGAGCAGTACTTC
TRBV16,NA,TRBJ2-7,TRBD1,CASSKTGQGSNEQYF,TGTGCCAGCAGCAAGACGGGACAGGGTAGCAACGAGCAGTACTTC
TRBV5-1,few,TRBJ2-6,NA,CASNPGLAGANVLTF,TGCGCCAGCAATCCAGGGCTGGCCGGGGCCAACGTCCTGACTTTC
TRBV25-1,NA,TRBJ2-7,TRBD1,CASSIRQGVSSYEQYF,TGTGCCAGCAGTATCCGACAGGGAGTGTCTTCCTACGAGCAGTACTTC
TRBV7-2,few,TRBJ2-7,NA,CASRLARLEEQYF,TGTGCCAGCAGACTCGCCAGGCTAGAGGAGCAGTACTTC
TRBV29-1,NA,TRBJ2-5,TRBD1,CSVEGPGGSIETQYF,TGCAGCGTTGAAGGGCCAGGGGGATCCATAGAGACCCAGTACTTC
TRBV10-2,NA,TRBJ2-3,TRBD2,CASSEPSGRVADTQYF,TGCGCCAGCAGTGAGCCCAGCGGGAGGGTAGCAGATACGCAGTATTTT
TRBV5-1,NA,TRBJ2-3,NA,CASSSEHPSTDTQYF,TGCGCCAGCAGCTCAGAACACCCTAGCACAGATACGCAGTATTTT
TRBV5-1,few,TRBJ2-7,NA,CASSPGQGLNYEQYF,TGCGCCAGCAGCCCTGGCCAGGGGCTGAACTACGAGCAGTACTTC
TRBV9,NA,TRBJ2-1,TRBD1,CASSAQGESSYNEQFF,TGTGCCAGCAGCGCACAGGGGGAGAGCTCCTACAATGAGCAGTTCTTC
TRBV29-1,NA,TRBJ2-7,TRBD2,CSVEFLGLAGGYEQYF,TGCAGCGTTGAATTCTTAGGACTAGCGGGAGGGTACGAGCAGTACTTC
TRBV20-1,NA,TRBJ2-7,TRBD2,CSAGAGAYEQYF,TGCAGTGCTGGAGCGGGAGCCTACGAGCAGTACTTC
TRBV20-1,NA,TRBJ1-2,NA,CSAPLNRDYYGYTF,TGCAGTGCTCCCTTAAACAGGGATTACTATGGCTACACCTTC
TRBV6-4,few,TRBJ2-3,NA,CASSARTTDTQYF,TGTGCCAGCAGTGCCCGGACCACAGATACGCAGTATTTT
TRBV4-1,few,TRBJ2-7,NA,CASSQELSGLSYEQYF,TGCGCCAGCAGCCAAGAACTGAGCGGGCTATCCTACGAGCAGTACTTC
TRBV20-1,NA,TRBJ2-7,TRBD2,CSATPGLAGGPGRDEQYF,TGCAGTGCTACTCCGGGACTAGCGGGAGGGCCCGGACGCGACGAGCAGTACTTC
TRBV20-1,few,TRBJ2-1,TRBD2,CSARDNTGLASYNEQFF,TGCAGTGCTAGAGATAATACGGGACTAGCGAGCTACAATGAGCAGTTCTTC
TRBV6-6,NA,TRBJ1-2,NA,CASSYRGPVGHTF,TGTGCCAGCAGTTACCGGGGCCCGGTTGGCCACACCTTC
TRBV5-6,NA,TRBJ1-2,NA,CASSLATGPNYGYTF,TGTGCCAGCAGCTTGGCGACGGGGCCTAACTATGGCTACACCTTC
TRBV29-1,NA,TRBJ2-3,TRBD1,CSVPTGGITDTQYF,TGCAGCGTTCCGACAGGGGGCATAACAGATACGCAGTATTTT
TRBV10-3,few,TRBJ2-1,NA,CAISADNEQFF,TGTGCCATCAGTGCCGACAATGAGCAGTTCTTC
TRBV12-3/TRBV12-4,NA,TRBJ2-1,TRBD2,CASSLSTSGINEQFF,TGTGCCAGCAGTTTAAGCACTAGCGGAATCAATGAGCAGTTCTTC
TRBV28,NA,TRBJ1-2,NA,CASSSPGSHYGYTF,TGTGCCAGCAGTTCACCGGGGTCTCACTATGGCTACACCTTC
TRBV20-1,NA,TRBJ2-7,TRBD2,CSAVLTGGRYEQYF,TGCAGTGCCGTTCTAACGGGAGGGCGTTACGAGCAGTACTTC
TRBV12-3/TRBV12-4,NA,TRBJ2-5,NA,CASNVSLPFSRVEETQYF,TGTGCCAGCAACGTTTCTTTGCCTTTCTCCAGGGTAGAAGAGACCCAGTACTTC